Here is one T cell receptor (beta chain) with its context. The CDR3 spans 14 residues. J lost 4 bases, V lost 5 bases, and 8 bases had no gene match. Germline V gene data show CDR1 as MDHEN and CDR2 as SYDVKM. This sample is drawn from a study of blood T cell repertoires in COVID-19. On the study more broadly: Sources were T cells, B-cell-depleted T cells, or PBMCs; the material itself was cDNA or gDNA.

The authors' processing: Amplification from reference gene primers served as the basis for estimated nucleated cell counts. The table came from immunoSEQ multiplex PCR; TCRdb's copy has only in-frame clones and leaves some out. D and trimming were read from the DNA, whereas the V and J calls and clone size are those reported in that table. In the table there are roughly 100,000 clones, around 87% of which are singletons. The chain combines TRBV28 with TRBJ2-7; TRBD1 aligns across 7 bases. The clonotype was recovered from a human donor in a cohort sampled during active COVID-19. What was sequenced was peripheral blood. CDR3 protein: CASSAPGQLYEQYF. As DNA, the CDR3 is TGTGCCAGCAGTGCGCCGGGACAGTTGTACGAGCAGTACTTC.